This T cell receptor beta chain was profiled in a study of blood T cells in healthy people across ages. Sample-barcoded 5' priming and a J-beta primer mix drove a second PCR of about 6 to 11 cycles. MiXCR was run by TCRdb on the 5' RACE reads, yielding one entry per CDR3 protein. The data show some 1.8 million distinct CDR3 sequences, with around 42% seen just once and 20% to 25% held by the top ten. This clonotype was detected only a few times. Every donor contributed around 10 milliliters of peripheral blood by blood draw. The total RNA that was extracted per sample amounted to at least 5.5 micrograms. The V gene's germline CDR1 is SEHNR and CDR2 FQNEAQ (reference sequence). The length of the CDR3 is 15 residues. V was cut by 1 base and J by 6 bases, with 15 bases left in between.

The rearrangement joins TRBV7-9 to TRBJ1-1, with TRBD1 as a possible D gene (6 bases). Source material: blood. The clonotype originates from a human donor in good health. CDR3 coding DNA: TGTGCCAGCAGCTTAGAGGGGGGGGTCTCGTCTGAAGCTTTCTTT. This translates into CASSLEGGVSSEAFF.